This TCR beta chain was recovered during a study of cytomegalovirus exposure and HLA in healthy donors. Study observations and caveats: What TCR beta sequences reportedly achieved was accurate prediction of HLA-A and HLA-B alleles in most subjects. Association with HLA alleles at 0.05 false discovery rate was found for approximately 18,000 TCR beta sequences in a later analysis. A later analysis linked a missense variant in DCLRE1C to the trimming of TCR beta V and J genes.

A remark on this clone: Its specificity is unknown.

Amplification used 60 Vbeta primers and 13 Jbeta primers. The protocol was immunoSEQ multiplex PCR, while the TCRdb copy is restricted to in-frame clones and leaves out a portion. Here the sample spans approximately 250,000 clones, 70% to 90% being singletons. The CDR3 loop spans 18 amino acids. V lost 0 bases to trimming and J lost 5 bases; unmatched junction nucleotides: 11. The germline CDR1 and CDR2 sequences are SGHDT and YYEEEE. V usage is TRBV5-6 and J usage is TRBJ2-5, with TRBD2 identical over 12 bases. The clonotype comes from a girl aged 2-15 years in good health and CMV-seronegative. The sequencing input was PBMCs. The CDR3: CASSLGLAGGPVSETQYF. CDR3 DNA: TGTGCCAGCAGCTTGGGGCTAGCGGGGGGGCCGGTTTCGGAGACCCAGTACTTC.